These T cell receptor beta chains were read from a single sample in a study of T-cell memory formation after mild COVID-19. A single record per CDR3 protein comes from TCRdb applying MiXCR to the 5' RACE reads. This table holds fewer than 650,000 distinct CDR3 sequences, about 22% found once. Input material: PBMCs or a T cell subset sorted from them (not recorded which). The source of these receptors is an adult woman who had mild COVID-19 (a few samples of this study predate the infection). Cell type and time point are not known. The conserved cysteine and the conserved F or W are not part of the CDR3 here. Each record gives: V gene, J gene, CDR3 protein.

TRBV12-3/TRBV12-4	TRBJ1-1	ASSMGLGAF
TRBV2	TRBJ2-1	ASIGVTQSSYNEQF
TRBV14	TRBJ1-6	ASSQGQTKNSPLH
TRBV7-2	TRBJ2-7	ASSRMTSGLAGGQY
TRBV7-8	TRBJ1-4	ASSLFTLNEKLF
TRBV7-8	TRBJ2-7	ASSSRTGSYEQY
TRBV7-9	TRBJ2-2	ASSSKGGTNTGELF
TRBV5-1	TRBJ1-1	ASSLGKGGNTEAF
TRBV12-3/TRBV12-4	TRBJ1-2	ASSPWGQVYGYT
TRBV24-1	TRBJ2-7	ATSGGDYEQY
TRBV9	TRBJ2-1	ASSVDSGNEQF
TRBV5-1	TRBJ1-1	ASSAGGTGLTMGTEAF
TRBV12-3/TRBV12-4	TRBJ2-7	ASSSSHLAGGNDSYEQY
TRBV28	TRBJ2-2	ASRGDRGRTGELF
TRBV12-3/TRBV12-4	TRBJ2-7	ASSLAGAHYEQY
TRBV7-2	TRBJ2-3	ASRLGQSTDTQY
TRBV7-9	TRBJ1-2	ASSLGDTYGYT
TRBV7-2	TRBJ2-5	ASSLGGLAGVYETQY
TRBV6-1	TRBJ2-1	ASSGLAGGIDEQF
TRBV28	TRBJ2-1	ASSITSGRARYNEQF
TRBV11-3	TRBJ2-1	ASSLDLRGYNEQF
TRBV18	TRBJ2-7	ASSPSGNEQY
TRBV19	TRBJ1-1	ASSMTGMNTEAF
TRBV4-2	TRBJ2-5	ASSPSGGAGPQETQY
TRBV5-1	TRBJ2-1	ASSLEQLSSYNEQF
TRBV11-2	TRBJ2-7	ASSAPGHGLEQY
TRBV11-2	TRBJ2-1	ASRWEGTYNEQF
TRBV7-7	TRBJ2-1	ASSLSVVAVSYNEQF
TRBV4-3	TRBJ2-3	ASSQGAAITDTQY
TRBV3-1	TRBJ2-5	ASSPGQGGETQY
TRBV23-1	TRBJ2-3	ALGGPRGDTQY
TRBV5-1	TRBJ1-1	ASSFARGTEAF
TRBV11-1	TRBJ2-5	ASSFRGQIQETQY
TRBV11-3	TRBJ1-1	ASSLGRGQSRDTEAF
TRBV12-3/TRBV12-4	TRBJ1-2	ASRGFGYGYT
TRBV6-4	TRBJ2-5	ASSGGRGREETQY
TRBV7-2	TRBJ2-7	ASSPVAGGGVEQY
TRBV5-1	TRBJ2-6	ASRRDRGRFVLT
TRBV25-1	TRBJ2-5	ASSSAGAQETQY
TRBV9	TRBJ2-7	ASSRGLAGLNQEQY
TRBV4-2	TRBJ1-1	ASSQEKTEGTEAF
TRBV18	TRBJ2-2	ASSPHRGLGPGGTRELF
TRBV4-1	TRBJ1-1	ASSHPGGMNTEAF
TRBV29-1	TRBJ1-1	SVVVSNTEAF
TRBV5-5	TRBJ1-6	ASSLFTRASPLH
TRBV20-1	TRBJ2-5	SATPGQGRSATQY
TRBV20-1	TRBJ2-6	SAMRQGATGANVLT
TRBV20-1	TRBJ1-2	SARGGRYGYT
TRBV4-3	TRBJ2-1	ASSQKRTGGDEQF
TRBV5-6	TRBJ1-5	ASSFWAGTDRYQPQH
TRBV3-1	TRBJ2-3	ASSQGDSGSDTQY
TRBV4-1	TRBJ2-5	ASSQTSGGRETQY